The source of this TCR beta chain is a study of T cells in Graves' hyperthyroidism and ophthalmopathy. On the study more broadly: Peripheral blood sampling occurred at initial diagnosis, before any treatment.

The CDR3 length is 12 residues. The V gene lost 4 bases and the J gene lost 9 bases, with 11 bases spanning the gap. Germline V CDR1 and CDR2: SGHRS, YFSETQ. Researchers took RNA transcripts and amplified the TCR beta CDR3 regions from them. The primer set for the first-round RT-PCR of the TCR CDR3 was HTBI. TCRdb processed the multiplex PCR reads anew with MiXCR; each CDR3 protein has one entry. This table has over 150,000 distinct CDR3 sequences, around a sixth appearing once. This clonotype was counted a few times. The antigen remains unidentified. Study-wide results and caveats: The model identified upcoming ophthalmopathy a median about 6.5 months ahead of onset.

The chain carries TRBV5-1 and TRBJ2-1; D not certain. This TCR was recovered from a woman in her forties or fifties with Graves' hyperthyroidism. Sample: blood. CDR3 residues: CASSIQTGEQFF. DNA of the CDR3: TGCGCCAGCAGCATTCAAACGGGTGAGCAGTTCTTC.